This T cell receptor (beta chain) emerged from a study of spatial heterogeneity in lung cancer. Study-level background: Alpha-chain sequences were consistently detected less often than beta-chain sequences. Overall study results and limits: Intratumoral expanded alpha and beta TCR counts were found to track tumor mutation counts.

This clonotype was counted at least ten times. Its antigen is as yet unknown. A single record per CDR3 protein comes from TCRdb applying MiXCR to the 5' RACE reads. Of about 13,000 distinct CDR3 sequences listed, 5.1% are singletons. Time point given: sample taken at primary tumor resection. The CDR3 has 15 amino acids. J lost 6 bases, V lost 3 bases, and 5 bases had no gene match. Germline-derived CDR1 and CDR2 are SGDLS and YYNGEE. Sequencing used lung tumor tissue, obtained at surgery. This clonotype originated in a male donor with early-stage non-small cell lung cancer. The chain is built from TRBV9 and TRBJ2-1; 11 nucleotides line up with TRBD2. CDR3 residues: CASSGLAGGGNEQFF. The CDR3 DNA is TGTGCCAGCAGCGGTCTAGCGGGGGGAGGCAATGAGCAGTTCTTC.